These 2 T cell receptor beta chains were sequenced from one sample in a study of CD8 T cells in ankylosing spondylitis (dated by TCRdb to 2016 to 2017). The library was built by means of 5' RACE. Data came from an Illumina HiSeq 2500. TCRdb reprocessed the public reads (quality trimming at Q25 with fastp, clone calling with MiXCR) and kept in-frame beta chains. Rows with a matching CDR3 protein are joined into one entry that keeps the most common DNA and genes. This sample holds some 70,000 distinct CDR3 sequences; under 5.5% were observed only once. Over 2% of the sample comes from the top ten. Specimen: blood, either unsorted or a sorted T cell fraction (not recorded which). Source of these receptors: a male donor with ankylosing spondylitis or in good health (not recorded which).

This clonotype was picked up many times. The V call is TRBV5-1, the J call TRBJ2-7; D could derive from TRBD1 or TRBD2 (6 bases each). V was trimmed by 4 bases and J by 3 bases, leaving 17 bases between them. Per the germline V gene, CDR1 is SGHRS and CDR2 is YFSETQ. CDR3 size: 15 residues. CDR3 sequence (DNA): TGCGCCAGCAGCCCCCGGCTCGGGGGCGGCTACGAGCAGTACTTC. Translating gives CASSPRLGGGYEQYF.

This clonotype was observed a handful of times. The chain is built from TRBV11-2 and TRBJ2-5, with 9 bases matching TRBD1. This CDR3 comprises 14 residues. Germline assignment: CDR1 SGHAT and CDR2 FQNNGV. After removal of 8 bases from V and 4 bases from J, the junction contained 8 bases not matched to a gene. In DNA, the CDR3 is TGTGCCAGCTCCCCATTGGACAGGGGAGAGACCCAGTACTTC. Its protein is CASSPLDRGETQYF.